This T cell receptor (beta chain) is from a study of blood T cell repertoires in COVID-19. Study-level information: Donors in the United States, Italy and Spain gave samples during acute or convalescent COVID-19.

Original processing notes: Amplification of reference gene primers provided the estimated nucleated cell counts. Assay used: immunoSEQ multiplex PCR; TCRdb lists only in-frame clones, some missing. The V and J calls and clone size were taken over from that table, and D and trimming were inferred from the DNA. The table lists around 84,000 clones, under 90% of them singletons, with more than 10% in the top ten. There are 16 residues in the CDR3. Unmatched junction bases numbered 13, after V lost 6 bases and J lost 8 bases. CDR1 is MNHEY and CDR2 is SMNVEV in the germline V gene (reference sequence). Specimen: peripheral blood. The receptor was isolated from a middle-aged woman with active or convalescent COVID-19. The chain has TRBV27 and TRBJ2-1, with TRBD2 identical over 10 bases. The CDR3 reads CASSPSLGLAVDEQFF. In DNA form, the CDR3 reads TGTGCCAGCAGCCCCTCCCTTGGACTAGCGGTCGATGAGCAGTTCTTC.